Following are 8 T cell receptor beta chains from one sample sequenced in a study of blood T cell repertoires in COVID-19 (dated by TCRdb to the early 2020s). Library prep was done by the immunoSEQ multiplex PCR assay. Imported from immuneACCESS, the table was reduced by TCRdb to in-frame sequences with V and J called. These copies leave out some clones; in studies compared against another copy, an unresolved V gene accounts for under half, and the cause of the remainder is not known. The sample contains about 310,000 clones, roughly 86% of them found a single time. The ten largest clones capture roughly a tenth of the sample. Sequencing was carried out using PBMCs or T cells enriched from blood (not recorded which). These TCRs come from a woman in her 30s who had recovered from COVID-19.

J is TRBJ1-2 and V is TRBV28; the match to TRBD1 covers 7 bases. V gave up 5 bases and J gave up 4 bases; unmatched junction bases: 7. CDR1 and CDR2 from the germline V gene are MDHEN and SYDVKM. This CDR3 has 14 amino acids. CDR3: CASSRQGGSYGYTF. CDR3 DNA: TGTGCCAGCAGTCGGCAGGGGGGTTCCTATGGCTACACCTTC.

The chain is built from TRBV10-2 and TRBJ2-3, with a possible D match to TRBD2 (5 bases). This CDR3 is built from 14 residues. V lost 6 bases to trimming and J lost 6 bases, with 16 bases between them. Germline CDR1 is WSHSY and CDR2 is SAAADI. The CDR3 nucleotides are TGCGCCAGCAGCCTAGGACTGGGATACGATACGCAGTATTTT. This translates into CASSLGLGYDTQYF.

The J gene is TRBJ1-2, the V gene TRBV5-8; D ambiguous. The V and J ends lost 3 bases and 0 bases respectively, with 12 bases between them. The CDR3 sequence is 15 residues long. Germline CDR1 and CDR2: SGHTS and YDEGEE. CDR3 sequence reads: CASSYSGLANYGYTF. In DNA form, the CDR3 reads TGTGCCAGCAGCTACTCGGGATTAGCTAACTATGGCTACACCTTC.

In its sample, this clone was seen once. The chain recombines TRBV7-2 with TRBJ1-4; 8 bases fit TRBD1. V lost 5 bases and J lost 8; bases outside the gene matches: 7. This CDR3 contains 14 residues. The germline V gene encodes CDR1 SGHTA and CDR2 FQGNSA. The CDR3 bases are TGTGCCAGCAGCCCCGACAGGGGAGGGGAAAAACTGTTTTTT. It encodes CASSPDRGGEKLFF.

The chain is built from TRBV5-1 and TRBJ1-1; D might be TRBD1 (5 bases). The germline V gene has CDR1 SGHRS and CDR2 YFSETQ. V was shortened by 0 bases and J by 6 bases, with 18 bases between the two germline ends. The CDR3 sequence is 16 residues long. The CDR3: CASSLERTTIRAEAFF. The CDR3 region has the DNA TGCGCCAGCAGCTTGGAGAGGACAACCATACGGGCTGAAGCTTTCTTT. Together with reference TRBV5-1 and TRBJ1-1, the CDR3 gives the full variable domain: KAGVTQTPRYLIKTRGQQVTLSCSPISGHRSVSWYQQTPGQGLQFLFEYFSETQRNKGNFPGRFSGRQFSNSRSEMNVSTLELGDSALYLCASSLERTTIRAEAFFGQGTRLTVV.

The rearrangement uses TRBV29-1 and TRBJ1-3, with no clear D. V was clipped by 1 base and J by 1 base, with 11 bases between them. The CDR3 covers 15 residues. Germline values: CDR1 SQVTM, CDR2 ANQGSEA. Here the CDR3 reads CSVEGPGVSGNTIYF. DNA of the CDR3: TGCAGCGTTGAAGGTCCCGGTGTATCTGGAAACACCATATATTTT.

The rearrangement uses TRBV27 and TRBJ2-7, with no clear D. From germline, CDR1 is MNHEY and CDR2 SMNVEV (reference sequence). Trimming removed 4 bases from V and 5 bases from J, with 9 bases in between. CDR3 size: 12 residues. CDR3 protein: CASSSYSDEQYF. The CDR3, as DNA: TGTGCCAGCAGTTCCTACTCGGACGAGCAGTACTTC.

The chain recombines TRBV7-9 with TRBJ2-5, with TRBD1 matching 7 bases. The CDR3 spans 15 residues. Per germline, CDR1 SEHNR and CDR2 FQNEAQ (reference sequence). Unmatched junction bases numbered 8, after V lost 5 bases and J lost 2 bases. The CDR3 nucleotides read TGTGCCAGCAGCCTCCTTGGGACAGCTCAAGAGACCCAGTACTTC. As protein: CASSLLGTAQETQYF.